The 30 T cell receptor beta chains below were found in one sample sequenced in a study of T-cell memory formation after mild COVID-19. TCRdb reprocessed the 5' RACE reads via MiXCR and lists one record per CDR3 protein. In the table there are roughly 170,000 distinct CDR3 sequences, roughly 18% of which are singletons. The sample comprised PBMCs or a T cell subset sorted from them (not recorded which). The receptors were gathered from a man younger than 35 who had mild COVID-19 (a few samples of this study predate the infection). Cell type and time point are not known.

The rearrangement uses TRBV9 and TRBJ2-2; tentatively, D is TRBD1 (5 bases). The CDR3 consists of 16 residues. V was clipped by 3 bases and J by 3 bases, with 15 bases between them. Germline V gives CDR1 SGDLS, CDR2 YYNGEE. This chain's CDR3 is CASSARQTVHTGELFF. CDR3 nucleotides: TGTGCCAGCAGCGCCAGACAGACTGTTCACACCGGGGAGCTGTTTTTT. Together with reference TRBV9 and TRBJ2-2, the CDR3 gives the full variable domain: DSGVTQTPKHLITATGQRVTLRCSPRSGDLSVYWYQQSLDQGLQFLIQYYNGEERAKGNILERFSAQQFPDLHSELNLSSLELGDSALYFCASSARQTVHTGELFFGEGSRLTVL.

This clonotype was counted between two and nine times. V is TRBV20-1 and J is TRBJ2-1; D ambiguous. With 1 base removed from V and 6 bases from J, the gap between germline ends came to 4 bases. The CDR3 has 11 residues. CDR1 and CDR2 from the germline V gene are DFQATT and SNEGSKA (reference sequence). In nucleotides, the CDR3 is TGCAGTGCTAGAGGGGGCAATGAGCAGTTCTTC. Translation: CSARGGNEQFF.

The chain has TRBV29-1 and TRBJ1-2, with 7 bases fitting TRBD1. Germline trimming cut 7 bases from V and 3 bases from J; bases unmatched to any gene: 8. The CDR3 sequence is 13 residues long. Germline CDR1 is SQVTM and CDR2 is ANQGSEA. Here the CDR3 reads CSGSIGTDYGYTF. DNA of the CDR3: TGCAGCGGCTCGATCGGGACAGACTATGGCTACACCTTC.

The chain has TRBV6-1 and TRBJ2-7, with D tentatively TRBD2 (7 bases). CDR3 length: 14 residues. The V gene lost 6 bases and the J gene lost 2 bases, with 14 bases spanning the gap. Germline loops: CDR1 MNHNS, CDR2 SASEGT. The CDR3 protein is CASSKGGEAYEQYV. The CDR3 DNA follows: TGTGCCAGCAGCAAGGGGGGGGAAGCCTACGAGCAGTACGTC.

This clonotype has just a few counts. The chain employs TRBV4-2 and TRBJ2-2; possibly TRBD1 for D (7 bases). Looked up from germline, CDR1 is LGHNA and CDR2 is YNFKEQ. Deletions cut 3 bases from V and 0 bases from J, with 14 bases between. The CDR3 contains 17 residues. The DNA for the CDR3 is TGTGCCAGCAGCCAGAGAGGGGGGACAGCGAACACCGGGGAGCTGTTTTTT. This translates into CASSQRGGTANTGELFF.

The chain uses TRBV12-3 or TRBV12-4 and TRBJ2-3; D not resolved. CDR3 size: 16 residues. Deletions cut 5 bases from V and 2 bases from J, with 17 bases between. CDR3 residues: CASSMSTAEYTDTQYF. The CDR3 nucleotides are TGTGCCAGCAGTATGTCGACGGCGGAATACACAGATACGCAGTATTTT.

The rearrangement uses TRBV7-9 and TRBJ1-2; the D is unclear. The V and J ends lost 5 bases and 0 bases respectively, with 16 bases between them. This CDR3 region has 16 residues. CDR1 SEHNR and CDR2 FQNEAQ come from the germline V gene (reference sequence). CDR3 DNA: TGTGCCAGCAGCCCCAGTCGCCGAACCGCTAACTATGGCTACACCTTC. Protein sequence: CASSPSRRTANYGYTF.

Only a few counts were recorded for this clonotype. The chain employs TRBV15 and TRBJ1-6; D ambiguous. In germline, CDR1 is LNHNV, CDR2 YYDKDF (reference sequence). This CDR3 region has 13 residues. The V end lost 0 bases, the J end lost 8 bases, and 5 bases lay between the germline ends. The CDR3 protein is CATSRDLDSPLHF. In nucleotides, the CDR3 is TGTGCCACCAGCAGAGATCTGGATTCACCCCTCCACTTT.

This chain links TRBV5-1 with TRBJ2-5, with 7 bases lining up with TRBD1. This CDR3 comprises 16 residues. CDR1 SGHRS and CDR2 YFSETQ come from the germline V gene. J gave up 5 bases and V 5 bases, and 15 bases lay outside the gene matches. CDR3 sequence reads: CASRRLDRQVMETQYF. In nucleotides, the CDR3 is TGCGCCAGCAGGCGTCTGGACAGGCAGGTTATGGAGACCCAGTACTTC. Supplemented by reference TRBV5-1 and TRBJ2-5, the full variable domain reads KAGVTQTPRYLIKTRGQQVTLSCSPISGHRSVSWYQQTPGQGLQFLFEYFSETQRNKGNFPGRFSGRQFSNSRSEMNVSTLELGDSALYLCASRRLDRQVMETQYFGPGTRLLVL.

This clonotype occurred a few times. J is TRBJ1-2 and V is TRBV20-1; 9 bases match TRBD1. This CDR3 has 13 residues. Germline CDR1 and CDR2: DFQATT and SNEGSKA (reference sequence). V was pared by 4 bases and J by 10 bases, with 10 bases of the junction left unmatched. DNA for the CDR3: TGCAGTGCTACCCCGGGACAGGGCATTGTCTACACCTTC. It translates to CSATPGQGIVYTF.

The chain's CDR3 is CASSHGLWSSYNEQFF. As DNA, the CDR3 is TGCGCCAGCAGCCACGGACTTTGGAGCTCCTACAATGAGCAGTTCTTC. V is TRBV4-1 and J is TRBJ2-1; a weak D match, TRBD2 (5 bases). With 3 bases removed from V and 0 bases from J, the gap between germline ends came to 12 bases. The germline gives CDR1 MGHRA, CDR2 YSYEKL. There are 16 residues in the CDR3.

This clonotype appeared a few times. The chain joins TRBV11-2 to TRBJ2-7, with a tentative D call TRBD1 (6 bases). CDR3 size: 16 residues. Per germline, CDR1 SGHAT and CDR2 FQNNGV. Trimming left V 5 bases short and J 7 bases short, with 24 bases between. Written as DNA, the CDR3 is TGTGCCAGCAGCCCGCTAGGGGACACCCTCTTGGGGGAGCAGTACTTC. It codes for CASSPLGDTLLGEQYF.

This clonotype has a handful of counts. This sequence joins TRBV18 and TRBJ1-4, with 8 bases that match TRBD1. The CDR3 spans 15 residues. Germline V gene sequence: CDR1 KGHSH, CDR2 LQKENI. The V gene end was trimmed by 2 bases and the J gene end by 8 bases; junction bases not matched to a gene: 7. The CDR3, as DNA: TGTGCCAGCTCACCATGGCAGGGGGCTCAAGAAAAACTGTTTTTT. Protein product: CASSPWQGAQEKLFF.

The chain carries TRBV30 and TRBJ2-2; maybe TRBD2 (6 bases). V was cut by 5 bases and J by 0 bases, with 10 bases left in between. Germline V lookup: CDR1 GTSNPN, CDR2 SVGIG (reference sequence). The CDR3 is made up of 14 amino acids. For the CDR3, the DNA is TGTGCCTGGGCGGGACTTACGAACACCGGGGAGCTGTTTTTT. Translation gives CAWAGLTNTGELFF.

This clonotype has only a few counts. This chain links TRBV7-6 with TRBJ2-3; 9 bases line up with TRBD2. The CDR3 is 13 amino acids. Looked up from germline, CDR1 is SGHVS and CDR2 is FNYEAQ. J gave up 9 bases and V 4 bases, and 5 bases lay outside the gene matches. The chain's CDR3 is CASSWAGGQTQYF. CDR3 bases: TGTGCCAGCAGCTGGGCGGGGGGGCAGACGCAGTATTTT.

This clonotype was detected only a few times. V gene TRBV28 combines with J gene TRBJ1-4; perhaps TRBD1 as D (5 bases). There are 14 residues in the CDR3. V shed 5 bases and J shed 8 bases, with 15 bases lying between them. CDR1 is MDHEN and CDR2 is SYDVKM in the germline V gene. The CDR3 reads CASSVGHFPEKLFF. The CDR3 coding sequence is TGTGCCAGCAGTGTAGGACACTTTCCAGAAAAACTGTTTTTT.

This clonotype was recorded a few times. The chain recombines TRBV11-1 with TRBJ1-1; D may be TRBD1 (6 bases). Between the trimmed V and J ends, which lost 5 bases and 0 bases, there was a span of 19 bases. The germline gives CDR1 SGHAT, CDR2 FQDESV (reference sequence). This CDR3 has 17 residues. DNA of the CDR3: TGTGCCAGCAGCCGTTCCACAGGGTTAGGGGTGAACACTGAAGCTTTCTTT. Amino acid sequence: CASSRSTGLGVNTEAFF.

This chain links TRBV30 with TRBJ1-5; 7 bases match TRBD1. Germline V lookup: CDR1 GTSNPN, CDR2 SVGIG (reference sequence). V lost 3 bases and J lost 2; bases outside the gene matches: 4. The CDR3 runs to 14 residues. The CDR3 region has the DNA TGTGCCTGGAGCTTTACAGGGGGCAATCAGCCCCAGCATTTT. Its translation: CAWSFTGGNQPQHF.

The CDR3 bases are TGTGCCAGCGGGGTGGCCGAGCAGTTCTTC. Protein: CASGVAEQFF. The gene calls are TRBV7-9 and TRBJ2-1; D is undetermined. The V and J ends lost 8 bases and 10 bases respectively, with 9 bases between them. The CDR3 consists of 10 residues. In germline, CDR1 is SEHNR, CDR2 FQNEAQ (reference sequence).

The CDR3 loop reads CASSSQQGTYGGYTF. CDR3 coding DNA: TGTGCCAGCAGCTCGCAACAGGGAACGTACGGTGGCTACACCTTC. V and J are TRBV7-2 and TRBJ1-2; TRBD1 might be the D (6 bases). The CDR3 is 15 amino acids. Germline CDR1 is SGHTA and CDR2 is FQGNSA. Trimming pared 4 bases from V and 7 bases from J, leaving 19 bases between. The entire variable domain, with the rest obtained from reference TRBV7-2 and TRBJ1-2, is as follows: GAGVSQSPSNKVTEKGKDVELRCDPISGHTALYWYRQSLGQGLEFLIYFQGNSAPDKSGLPSDRFSAERTGGSVSTLTIQRTQQEDSAVYLCASSSQQGTYGGYTFGSGTRLTVV.

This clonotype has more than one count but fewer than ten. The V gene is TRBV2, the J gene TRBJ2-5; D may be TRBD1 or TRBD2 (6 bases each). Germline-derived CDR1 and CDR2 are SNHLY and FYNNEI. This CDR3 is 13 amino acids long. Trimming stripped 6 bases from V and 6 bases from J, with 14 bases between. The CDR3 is CASRSEGGKTQYF. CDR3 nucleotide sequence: TGTGCCAGCAGATCCGAGGGGGGAAAGACCCAGTACTTC.

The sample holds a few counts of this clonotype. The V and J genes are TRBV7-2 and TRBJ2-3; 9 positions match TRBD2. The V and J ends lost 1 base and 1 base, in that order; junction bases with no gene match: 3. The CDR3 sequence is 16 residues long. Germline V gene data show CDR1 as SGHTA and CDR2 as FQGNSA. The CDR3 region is CASSLGPSGGTDTQYF. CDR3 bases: TGTGCCAGCAGCTTAGGGCCTAGCGGGGGCACAGATACGCAGTATTTT.

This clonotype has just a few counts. The DNA for the CDR3 is TGCAGTGCTAGGGATCAGACAGGGACCGGCTACACCTTC. The encoded protein is CSARDQTGTGYTF. The chain joins TRBV20-1 to TRBJ1-2, with TRBD1 matching over 7 bases. This CDR3 has 13 residues. V gave up 3 bases and J gave up 8 bases; unmatched junction bases: 9. Germline V gene lookup returns CDR1 DFQATT and CDR2 SNEGSKA (reference sequence).

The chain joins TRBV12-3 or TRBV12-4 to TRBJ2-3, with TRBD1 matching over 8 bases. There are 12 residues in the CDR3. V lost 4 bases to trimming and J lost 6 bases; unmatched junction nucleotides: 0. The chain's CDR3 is CASSWDRDTQYF. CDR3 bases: TGTGCCAGCAGTTGGGACAGGGATACGCAGTATTTT.

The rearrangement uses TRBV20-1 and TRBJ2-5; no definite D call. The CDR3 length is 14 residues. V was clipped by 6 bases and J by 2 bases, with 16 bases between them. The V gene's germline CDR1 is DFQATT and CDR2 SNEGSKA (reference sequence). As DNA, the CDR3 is TGCAGTGCGGCGGACGGCTATAGTCAAGAGACCCAGTACTTC. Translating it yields CSAADGYSQETQYF.

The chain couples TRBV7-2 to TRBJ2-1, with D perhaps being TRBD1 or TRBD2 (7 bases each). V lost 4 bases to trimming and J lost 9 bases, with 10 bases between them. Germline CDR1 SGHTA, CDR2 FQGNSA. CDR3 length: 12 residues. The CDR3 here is CASSSGGGEQFF. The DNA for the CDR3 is TGTGCCAGCAGCTCAGGGGGGGGTGAGCAGTTCTTC.

The CDR3 coding sequence is TGTGCCAGCAGTTTCGGCCAGAGGGCGGGGGAGACCCAGTACTTC. This encodes CASSFGQRAGETQYF. The chain combines TRBV27 with TRBJ2-5; perhaps TRBD2 as D (6 bases). This CDR3 is built from 15 residues. The V gene lost 3 bases and the J gene lost 5 bases, with 16 bases spanning the gap. Germline CDR1 is MNHEY and CDR2 is SMNVEV (reference sequence).

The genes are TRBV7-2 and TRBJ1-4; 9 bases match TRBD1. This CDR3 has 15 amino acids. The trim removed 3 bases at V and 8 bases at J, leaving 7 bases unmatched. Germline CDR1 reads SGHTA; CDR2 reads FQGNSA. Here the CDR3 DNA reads TGTGCCAGCAGCTTCGACAGGGGGTCTGGGGAAAAACTGTTTTTT. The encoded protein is CASSFDRGSGEKLFF.

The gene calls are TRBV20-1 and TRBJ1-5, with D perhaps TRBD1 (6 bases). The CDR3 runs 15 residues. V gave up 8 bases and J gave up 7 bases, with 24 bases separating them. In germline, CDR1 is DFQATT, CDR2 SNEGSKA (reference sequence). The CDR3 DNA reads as TGCAGTTGCGGCGGCGGGACACCGCCAAAGCAGCCCCAGCATTTT. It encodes CSCGGGTPPKQPQHF.

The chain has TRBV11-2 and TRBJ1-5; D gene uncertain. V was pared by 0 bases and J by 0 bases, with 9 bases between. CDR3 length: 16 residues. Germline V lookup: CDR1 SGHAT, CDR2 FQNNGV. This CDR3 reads CASSLDGGISNQPQHF. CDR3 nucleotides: TGTGCCAGCAGCTTAGATGGTGGGATTAGCAATCAGCCCCAGCATTTT. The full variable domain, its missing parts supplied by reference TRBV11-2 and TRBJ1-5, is EAGVAQSPRYKIIEKRQSVAFWCNPISGHATLYWYQQILGQGPKLLIQFQNNGVVDDSQLPKDRFSAERLKGVDSTLKIQPAKLEDSAVYLCASSLDGGISNQPQHFGDGTRLSIL.